The 9 T cell receptor beta chains in this list originate from one sample, sequenced in a study of early T cells in non-severe SARS-CoV-2 infection. TCRdb reprocessed the 5' RACE reads via MiXCR and lists one record per CDR3 protein. The sample has about 38,000 distinct CDR3 sequences, about 6.8% seen once. Here the sequenced sample was whole blood, taken at baseline. The receptors stem from an adult who was a healthcare worker with PCR-confirmed SARS-CoV-2 infection or an uninfected control (not recorded which).

The rearrangement links TRBV4-1 to TRBJ2-2, with D unclear. V lost 3 bases, J lost 6 bases, and 20 bases lay in between. Germline V gene data show CDR1 as MGHRA and CDR2 as YSYEKL. The CDR3 runs to 17 residues. CDR3 loop: CASSHEVFRVRAGELFF. The CDR3 DNA is TGCGCCAGCAGCCACGAAGTTTTTAGGGTGCGAGCCGGGGAGCTGTTTTTT.

This clonotype was observed many times. The chain recombines TRBV27 with TRBJ1-5; D possibly corresponds to TRBD1 (5 bases). This CDR3 has 15 amino acids. The germline gives CDR1 MNHEY, CDR2 SMNVEV (reference sequence). Trimming left V 6 bases short and J 2 bases short, with 14 bases between. This CDR3 is CASRESGGGNQPQHF. DNA of the CDR3: TGTGCCAGCAGAGAGTCAGGAGGGGGCAATCAGCCCCAGCATTTT.

This sequence joins TRBV28 and TRBJ2-3, with D perhaps TRBD1 (6 bases). The germline V gene encodes CDR1 MDHEN and CDR2 SYDVKM. The CDR3 has 12 residues. Between the trimmed V and J ends, which lost 5 bases and 4 bases, there was a span of 7 bases. In nucleotides, the CDR3 is TGTGCCAGCAGTGAGGGGGCAGATACGCAGTATTTT. Translation gives CASSEGADTQYF.

In this sample, this clonotype turned up many times. The J gene is TRBJ2-1, the V gene TRBV5-6; D is perhaps TRBD2 (5 bases). V lost 6 bases to trimming and J lost 6 bases, with 10 bases between them. CDR3 length: 12 residues. CDR1 SGHDT and CDR2 YYEEEE come from the germline V gene. Here the CDR3 reads CASTQSGNEQFF. For the CDR3, the DNA is TGTGCCAGCACCCAAAGCGGCAATGAGCAGTTCTTC.

The genes are TRBV19 and TRBJ2-2; D is possibly TRBD2 (5 bases). Germline V gives CDR1 LNHDA, CDR2 SQIVND (reference sequence). V was shortened by 0 bases and J by 0 bases, with 11 bases between the two germline ends. The CDR3 runs to 17 residues. CDR3 sequence reads: CASSIDARASNTGELFF. CDR3 DNA sequence: TGTGCCAGTAGTATAGATGCGAGGGCCTCGAACACCGGGGAGCTGTTTTTT.

This clonotype showed up just a few times. J is TRBJ2-2 and V is TRBV28; possibly TRBD1 for D (6 bases). Germline V gene data show CDR1 as MDHEN and CDR2 as SYDVKM. The CDR3 length is 16 residues. The V gene lost 10 bases and the J gene lost 1 base, with 19 bases spanning the gap. Here the CDR3 DNA reads TGTGCCAACTACGCATTTAGACAGGTGAACACCGGGGAGCTGTTTTTT. Residues: CANYAFRQVNTGELFF.

This clonotype came up a few times. This chain links TRBV28 with TRBJ2-3; D unresolved. Deletions cut 5 bases from V and 1 base from J, with 10 bases between. CDR3 size: 14 residues. Germline CDR1 reads MDHEN; CDR2 reads SYDVKM. The DNA for the CDR3 is TGTGCCAGCAGTATCCATACGGGCACAGATACGCAGTATTTT. This gives the protein CASSIHTGTDTQYF.

The CDR3 DNA sequence: TGTGCCAGCACAGGGGTCCCCTACAATGAGCAGTTCTTC. It specifies CASTGVPYNEQFF. J is TRBJ2-1 and V is TRBV11-2; D is perhaps TRBD1 (6 bases). V gave up 7 bases and J gave up 2 bases, with 9 bases separating them. CDR1 is SGHAT, CDR2 FQNNGV, per germline. The CDR3 has 13 residues.

The sample holds many counts of this clonotype. Here the CDR3 reads CASSLQAGVYEQYF. The DNA of the CDR3 is TGTGCCAGCAGCTTACAAGCGGGAGTCTACGAGCAGTACTTC. V gene TRBV11-2 combines with J gene TRBJ2-7; 8 positions agree with TRBD2. The CDR3 has 14 amino acids. Germline CDR1 SGHAT, CDR2 FQNNGV. The junction had 3 bases not matched to a gene; V was cut back by 2 bases and J by 3 bases. The variable domain in full, completed from reference TRBV11-2 and TRBJ2-7, reads EAGVAQSPRYKIIEKRQSVAFWCNPISGHATLYWYQQILGQGPKLLIQFQNNGVVDDSQLPKDRFSAERLKGVDSTLKIQPAKLEDSAVYLCASSLQAGVYEQYFGPGTRLTVT.